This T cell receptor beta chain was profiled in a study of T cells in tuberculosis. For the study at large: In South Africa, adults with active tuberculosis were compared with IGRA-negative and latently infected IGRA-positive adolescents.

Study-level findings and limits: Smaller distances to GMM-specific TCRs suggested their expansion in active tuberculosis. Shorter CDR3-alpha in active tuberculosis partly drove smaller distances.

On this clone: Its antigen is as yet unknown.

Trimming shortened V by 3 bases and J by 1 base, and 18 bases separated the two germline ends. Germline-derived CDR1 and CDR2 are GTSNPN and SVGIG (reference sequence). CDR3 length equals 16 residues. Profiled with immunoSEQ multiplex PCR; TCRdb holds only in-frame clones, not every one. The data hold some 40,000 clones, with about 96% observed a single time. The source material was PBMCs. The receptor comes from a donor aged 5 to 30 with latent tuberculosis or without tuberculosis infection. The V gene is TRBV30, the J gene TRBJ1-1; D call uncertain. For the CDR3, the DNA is TGTGCCTGGAGCTCCCAAGGAAATTGGAGGAACACTGAAGCTTTCTTT. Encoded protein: CAWSSQGNWRNTEAFF.